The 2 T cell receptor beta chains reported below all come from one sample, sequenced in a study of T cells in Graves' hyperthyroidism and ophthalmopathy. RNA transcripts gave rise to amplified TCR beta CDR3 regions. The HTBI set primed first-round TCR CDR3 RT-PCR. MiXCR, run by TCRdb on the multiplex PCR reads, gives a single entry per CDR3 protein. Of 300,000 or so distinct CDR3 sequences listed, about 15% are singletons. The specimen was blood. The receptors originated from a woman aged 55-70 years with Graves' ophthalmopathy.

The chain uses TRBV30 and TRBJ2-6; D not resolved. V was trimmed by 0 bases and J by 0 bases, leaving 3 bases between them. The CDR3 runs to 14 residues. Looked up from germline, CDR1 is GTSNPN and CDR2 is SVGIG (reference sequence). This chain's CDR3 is CAWSVASGANVLTF. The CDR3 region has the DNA TGTGCCTGGAGTGTAGCCTCTGGGGCCAACGTCCTGACTTTC.

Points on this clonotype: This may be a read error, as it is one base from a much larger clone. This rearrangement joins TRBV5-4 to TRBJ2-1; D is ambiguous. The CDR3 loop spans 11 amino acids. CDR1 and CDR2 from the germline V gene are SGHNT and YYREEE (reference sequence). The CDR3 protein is CAGSFEAEQFF. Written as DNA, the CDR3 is TGTGCCGGCAGCTTCGAGGCTGAGCAGTTCTTC.